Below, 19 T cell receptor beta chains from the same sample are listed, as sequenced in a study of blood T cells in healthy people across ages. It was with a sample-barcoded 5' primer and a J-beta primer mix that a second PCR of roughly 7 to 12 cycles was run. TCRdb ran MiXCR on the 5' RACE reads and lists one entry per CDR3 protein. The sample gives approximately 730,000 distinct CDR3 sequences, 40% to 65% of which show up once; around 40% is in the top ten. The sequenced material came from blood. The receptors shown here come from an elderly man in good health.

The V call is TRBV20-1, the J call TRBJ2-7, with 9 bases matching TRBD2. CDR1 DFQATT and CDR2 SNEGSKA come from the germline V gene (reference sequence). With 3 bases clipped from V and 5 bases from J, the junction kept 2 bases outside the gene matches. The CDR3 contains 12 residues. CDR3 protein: CSARGLADEQYF. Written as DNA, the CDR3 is TGCAGTGCTAGGGGACTAGCCGACGAGCAGTACTTC.

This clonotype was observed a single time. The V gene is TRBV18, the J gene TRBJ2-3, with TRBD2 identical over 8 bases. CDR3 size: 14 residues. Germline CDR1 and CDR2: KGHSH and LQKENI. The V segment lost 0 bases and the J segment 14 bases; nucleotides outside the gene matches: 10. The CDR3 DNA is TGTGCCAGCTCACCACCTAGCGGGAACAGAGACGCGTATTTT. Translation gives CASSPPSGNRDAYF.

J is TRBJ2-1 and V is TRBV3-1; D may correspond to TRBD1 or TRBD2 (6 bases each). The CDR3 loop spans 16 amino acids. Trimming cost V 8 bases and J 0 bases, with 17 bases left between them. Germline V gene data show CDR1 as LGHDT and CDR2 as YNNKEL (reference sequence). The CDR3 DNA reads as TGTGCCAGCCACGGGGGCCTTCCCTTCTCCTACAATGAGCAGTTCTTC. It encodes CASHGGLPFSYNEQFF.

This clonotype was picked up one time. The DNA for the CDR3 is TGTGCCAGCAGTCTCCAGGCCTACAATGAGCAGTTCTTC. Its translation: CASSLQAYNEQFF. This rearrangement joins TRBV2 to TRBJ2-1; no firm D call. The CDR3 extends over 13 amino acids. Trimming pared 5 bases from V and 2 bases from J, leaving 7 bases between. Per the germline V gene, CDR1 is SNHLY and CDR2 is FYNNEI.

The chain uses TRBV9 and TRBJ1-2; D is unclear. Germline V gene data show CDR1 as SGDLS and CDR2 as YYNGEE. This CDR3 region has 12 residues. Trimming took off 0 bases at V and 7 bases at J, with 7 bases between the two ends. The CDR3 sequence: CASSVGGGGYTF. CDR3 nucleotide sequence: TGTGCCAGCAGCGTAGGGGGTGGTGGCTACACCTTC.

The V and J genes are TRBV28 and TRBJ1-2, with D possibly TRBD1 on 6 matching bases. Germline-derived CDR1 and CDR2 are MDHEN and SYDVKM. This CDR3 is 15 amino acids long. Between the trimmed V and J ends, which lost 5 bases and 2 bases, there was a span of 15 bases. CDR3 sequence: CASSAGGTMNYGYTF. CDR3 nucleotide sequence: TGTGCCAGCAGTGCGGGGGGGACAATGAACTATGGCTACACCTTC.

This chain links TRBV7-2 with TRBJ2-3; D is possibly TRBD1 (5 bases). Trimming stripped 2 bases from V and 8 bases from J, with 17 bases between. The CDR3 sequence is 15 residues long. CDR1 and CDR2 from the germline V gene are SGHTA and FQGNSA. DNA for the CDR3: TGTGCCAGCAGCTTAATCGCGGTCAGGGAAGGTACGCAGTATTTT. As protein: CASSLIAVREGTQYF.

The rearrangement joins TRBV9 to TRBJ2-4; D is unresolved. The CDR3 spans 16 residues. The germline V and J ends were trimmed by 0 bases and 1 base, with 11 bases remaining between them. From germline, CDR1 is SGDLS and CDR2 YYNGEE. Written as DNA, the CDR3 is TGTGCCAGCAGCGTAGCGGCGGATGGGGCCAAAAACATTCAGTACTTC. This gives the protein CASSVAADGAKNIQYF.

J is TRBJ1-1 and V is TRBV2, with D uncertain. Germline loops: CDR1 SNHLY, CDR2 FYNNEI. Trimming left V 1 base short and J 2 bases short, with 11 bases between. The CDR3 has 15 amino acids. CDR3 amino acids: CASSEGMRLNTEAFF. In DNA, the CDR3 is TGTGCCAGCAGTGAAGGGATGAGGCTAAACACTGAAGCTTTCTTT.

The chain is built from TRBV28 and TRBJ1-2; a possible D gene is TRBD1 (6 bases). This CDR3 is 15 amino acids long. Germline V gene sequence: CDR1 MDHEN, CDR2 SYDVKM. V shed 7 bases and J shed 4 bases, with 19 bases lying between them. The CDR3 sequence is CASIQLGGFGYGYTF. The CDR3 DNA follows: TGTGCCAGCATCCAACTTGGGGGCTTTGGCTATGGCTACACCTTC.

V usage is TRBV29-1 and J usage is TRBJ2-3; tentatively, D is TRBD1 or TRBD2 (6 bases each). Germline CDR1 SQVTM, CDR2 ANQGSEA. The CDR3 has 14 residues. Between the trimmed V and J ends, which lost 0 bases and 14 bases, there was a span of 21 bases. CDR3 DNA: TGCAGCGTTGAAGATGACAGGCGGGGTAGATACGCGTATTTT. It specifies CSVEDDRRGRYAYF.

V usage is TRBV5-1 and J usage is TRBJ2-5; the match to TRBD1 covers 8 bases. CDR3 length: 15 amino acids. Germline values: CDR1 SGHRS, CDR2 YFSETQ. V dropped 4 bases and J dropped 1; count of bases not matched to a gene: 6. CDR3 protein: CASSITGQVQETQYF. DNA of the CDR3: TGCGCCAGCAGCATAACGGGACAGGTCCAAGAGACCCAGTACTTC.

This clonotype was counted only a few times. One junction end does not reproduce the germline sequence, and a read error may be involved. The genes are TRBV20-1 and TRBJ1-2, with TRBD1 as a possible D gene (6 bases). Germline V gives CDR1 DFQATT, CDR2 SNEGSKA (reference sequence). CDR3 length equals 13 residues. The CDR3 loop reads CSARSGAPYGYTF. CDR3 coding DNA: TGCAGTGCTAGATCAGGGGCCCCCTATGGCTACACTTTC.

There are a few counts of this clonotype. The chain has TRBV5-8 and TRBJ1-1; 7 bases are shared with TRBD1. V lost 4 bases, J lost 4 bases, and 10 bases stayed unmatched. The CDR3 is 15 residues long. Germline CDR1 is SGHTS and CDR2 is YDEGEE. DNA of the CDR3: TGTGCCAGCAGCCAGGGGGGCCGCGGCCGCACTGAAGCTTTCTTT. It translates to CASSQGGRGRTEAFF. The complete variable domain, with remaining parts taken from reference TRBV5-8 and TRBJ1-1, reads EAGVTQSPTHLIKTRGQQATLRCSPISGHTSVYWYQQALGLGLQFLLWYDEGEERNRGNFPPRFSGRQFPNYSSELNVNALELEDSALYLCASSQGGRGRTEAFFGQGTRLTVV.

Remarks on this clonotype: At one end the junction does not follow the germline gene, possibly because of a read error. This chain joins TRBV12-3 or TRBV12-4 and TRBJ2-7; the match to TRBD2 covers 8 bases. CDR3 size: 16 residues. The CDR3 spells CTSTPSSGGGLYEQYF. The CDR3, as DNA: TGTACCAGCACTCCAAGCTCGGGAGGGGGACTCTACGAGCAGTACTTC.

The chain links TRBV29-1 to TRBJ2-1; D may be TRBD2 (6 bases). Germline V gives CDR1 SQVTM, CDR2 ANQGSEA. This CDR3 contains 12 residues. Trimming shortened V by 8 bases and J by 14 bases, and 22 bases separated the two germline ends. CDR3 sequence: CSSQMRPSDKFF. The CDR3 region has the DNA TGCAGCTCCCAGATGCGCCCTAGCGACAAGTTCTTC.

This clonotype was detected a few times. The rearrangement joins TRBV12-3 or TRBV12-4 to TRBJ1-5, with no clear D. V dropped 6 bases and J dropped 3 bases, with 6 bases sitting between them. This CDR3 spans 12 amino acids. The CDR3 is CASSPVNQPQHF. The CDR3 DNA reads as TGTGCCAGCAGCCCGGTCAATCAGCCCCAGCATTTT.

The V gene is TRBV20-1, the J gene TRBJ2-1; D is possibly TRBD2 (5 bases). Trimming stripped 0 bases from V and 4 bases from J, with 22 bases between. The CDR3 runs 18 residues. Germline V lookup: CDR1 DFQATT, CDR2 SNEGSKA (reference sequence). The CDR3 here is CSARDPKVEGEPYNEQFF. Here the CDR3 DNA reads TGCAGTGCTAGAGACCCCAAGGTTGAGGGAGAACCATACAATGAGCAGTTCTTC.

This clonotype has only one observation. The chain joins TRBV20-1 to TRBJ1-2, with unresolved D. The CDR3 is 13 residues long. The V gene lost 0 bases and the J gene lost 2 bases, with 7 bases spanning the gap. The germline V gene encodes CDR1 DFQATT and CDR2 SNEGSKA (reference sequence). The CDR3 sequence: CSARELQNYGYTF. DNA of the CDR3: TGCAGTGCTAGAGAATTGCAGAACTATGGCTACACCTTC.